This T cell receptor (beta chain) is from a study of cytomegalovirus exposure and HLA in healthy donors. Findings of the study overall: Most TCR sequences proved rare, with some public TCRs found in many donors.

This clone turned up a few times. Its target is unknown. The repertoire was sequenced with immunoSEQ multiplex PCR; TCRdb's copy has only in-frame clones and lacks some. The data contain roughly 200,000 clones, about 81% of them seen just once; the ten biggest clones take up 1% to 1.5%. The V gene end was trimmed by 4 bases and the J gene end by 4 bases; junction bases not matched to a gene: 6. CDR1 is SGHRS, CDR2 YFSETQ, per germline. This CDR3 is built from 14 residues. Sample: PBMCs. The chain couples TRBV5-1 to TRBJ1-2; 8 positions agree with TRBD1. This TCR derives from a woman aged 25 to 39 in good health and CMV-seronegative. Written as DNA, the CDR3 is TGCGCCAGCAGCGTCGGACAGGGCGTCTATGGCTACACCTTC. As protein: CASSVGQGVYGYTF. Filled out from reference TRBV5-1 and TRBJ1-2, the complete variable domain reads KAGVTQTPRYLIKTRGQQVTLSCSPISGHRSVSWYQQTPGQGLQFLFEYFSETQRNKGNFPGRFSGRQFSNSRSEMNVSTLELGDSALYLCASSVGQGVYGYTFGSGTRLTVV.